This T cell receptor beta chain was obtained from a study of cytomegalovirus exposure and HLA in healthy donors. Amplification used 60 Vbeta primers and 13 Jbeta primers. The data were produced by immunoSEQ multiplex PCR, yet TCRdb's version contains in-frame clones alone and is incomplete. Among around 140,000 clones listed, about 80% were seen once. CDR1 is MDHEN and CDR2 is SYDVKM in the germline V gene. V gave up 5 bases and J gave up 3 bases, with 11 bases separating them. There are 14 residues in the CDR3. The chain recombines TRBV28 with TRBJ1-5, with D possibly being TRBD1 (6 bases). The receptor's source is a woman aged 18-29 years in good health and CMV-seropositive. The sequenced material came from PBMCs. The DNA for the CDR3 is TGTGCCAGCAGTCGTCAGGGGAACAATCAGCCCCAGCATTTT. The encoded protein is CASSRQGNNQPQHF.